The T cell receptor beta chain described here comes from a study of T cell responses to AZD1222 COVID-19 vaccine. Study details: Second-dose recipients at about 4 or about 12 weeks were treated as one pooled group. Points from the study as a whole: Repertoire samples came only from after the peak T cell response. Spike as a whole was targeted by vaccine-associated CD4 TCRs, dominant at 160-218 and 743-854.

V lost 6 bases, J lost 5 bases, and 15 bases stayed unmatched. Germline CDR1 SGHVS, CDR2 FNYEAQ. The CDR3 spans 16 residues. With regard to this clone: The antigen remains unidentified.

The method was immunoSEQ multiplex PCR; TCRdb's version includes in-frame clones alone and lacks a portion of them. This table holds some 170,000 clones, roughly nine tenths found once. Sequencing was performed on peripheral blood, taken on day 0 of AZD1222 vaccination. The receptor was isolated from an adult in good health. The gene calls are TRBV7-6 and TRBJ1-2; the match to TRBD1 covers 7 bases. CDR3 sequence: CASSFDPTGLEYGYTF. CDR3 nucleotides: TGTGCCAGCAGTTTTGACCCGACAGGGTTAGAATATGGCTACACCTTC.